This is a list of T cell receptor beta chains from one sample in a study of beta chain features in type 1 diabetes. Profiled with immunoSEQ multiplex PCR; TCRdb holds only in-frame clones, not every one. The data hold hundreds of thousands of clones, with 15% observed a single time. Source material: naive CD4+ T cells from blood. These receptors were collected from a man between 18 and 35 years old with type 1 diabetes. Both conserved end residues are part of each CDR3. The order of the fields is D gene, clone size, V gene, J gene, CDR3 protein, CDR3 DNA. A D gene is named only where the DNA matches it firmly. A row's size may be missing; if present it is once, few, many or a size class.

>-|-|TRBV2|TRBJ2-6
CASSLIRARSSGANVLTF
TGTGCCAGCAGTTTGATACGAGCGCGGAGCTCTGGGGCCAACGTCCTGACTTTC
>TRBD1|-|TRBV29-1|TRBJ1-2
CSVARGLTREGANGYTF
TGCAGCGTCGCCAGGGGGCTTACCAGGGAAGGGGCGAATGGCTACACCTTC
>-|once|TRBV11-3|TRBJ1-1
CASSRGRFTEAFF
TGTGCCAGCAGCCGCGGGAGGTTCACTGAAGCTTTCTTT
>-|once|TRBV6-5|TRBJ2-2
CASSQFTGELFF
TGTGCCAGCAGTCAATTTACAGGGGAGCTGTTTTTT
>TRBD1|-|TRBV6-5|TRBJ2-7
CASSYAGTGLYEQYF
TGTGCCAGCAGTTATGCCGGGACAGGGCTGTACGAGCAGTACTTC
>-|-|TRBV30|TRBJ1-2
CAWSGGPYYGYTF
TGTGCCTGGAGTGGGGGCCCCTACTATGGCTACACCTTC
>-|-|TRBV18|TRBJ2-5
CASSPYQETQYF
TGTGCCAGCTCACCCTACCAAGAGACCCAGTACTTC
>-|-|TRBV25-1|TRBJ1-1
CASSDAGLVAFF
TGTGCCAGCAGTGACGCAGGACTCGTGGCTTTCTTT
>-|few|TRBV7-9|TRBJ2-2
CASSRRSGTGELFF
TGTGCCAGCAGCCGTCGATCGGGCACCGGGGAGCTGTTTTTT
>-|few|TRBV20-1|TRBJ1-2
CSATNSLGYTF
TGCAGTGCTACAAACAGTCTTGGCTACACCTTC
>TRBD2|-|TRBV18|TRBJ2-1
CASSPPGGRNEQFF
TGTGCCAGCTCACCGCCGGGGGGTCGGAATGAGCAGTTCTTC
>-|-|TRBV6-6|TRBJ1-2
CASAVHHGYTF
TGTGCCAGCGCGGTCCACCATGGCTACACCTTC
>-|-|TRBV5-1|TRBJ2-2
CASSRGDTNTGELFF
TGCGCCAGCAGCCGGGGGGACACGAACACCGGGGAGCTGTTTTTT
>TRBD2|-|TRBV7-2|TRBJ2-3
CASSSYLAGGPPLKYTQYF
TGTGCCAGCAGCTCCTACCTAGCGGGGGGGCCGCCCTTAAAGTATACGCAGTATTTT
>TRBD2|few|TRBV5-1|TRBJ2-7
CASSLVASGSFRYEQYF
TGCGCCAGCAGCTTGGTGGCTAGCGGGAGCTTCCGCTACGAGCAGTACTTC
>-|-|TRBV29-1|TRBJ1-1
CSVAGRLNTEAFF
TGCAGCGTTGCTGGCAGATTGAACACTGAAGCTTTCTTT
>TRBD2|few|TRBV4-3|TRBJ2-2
CASSQVGTGGNTGELFF
TGCGCCAGCAGCCAAGTAGGAACGGGGGGAAACACCGGGGAGCTGTTTTTT
>-|-|TRBV30|TRBJ1-1
CAWMSPPTGRNTEAFF
TGTGCCTGGATGTCCCCTCCGACAGGAAGGAACACTGAAGCTTTCTTT
>-|-|TRBV21-1|TRBJ2-2
CASSKARRATGELFF
TGTGCCAGCAGCAAAGCGAGGAGAGCCACCGGGGAGCTGTTTTTT
>TRBD2|few|TRBV7-2|TRBJ2-5
CASSRAGGRWKTQYF
TGTGCCAGCAGCCGAGCGGGGGGGAGATGGAAGACCCAGTACTTC
>-|few|TRBV10-3|TRBJ2-5
CAISYRDKETQYF
TGTGCCATCAGCTACCGGGACAAAGAGACCCAGTACTTC
>TRBD1|-|TRBV29-1|TRBJ2-1
CSVRPETGYYNEQFF
TGCAGCGTTCGTCCCGAGACAGGGTACTACAATGAGCAGTTCTTC
>-|few|TRBV10-3|TRBJ2-1
CAISESTGSRYNEQFF
TGTGCCATCAGTGAGTCGACAGGTTCTAGGTACAATGAGCAGTTCTTC
>-|once|TRBV20-1|TRBJ1-2
CSDRQAYTF
TGCAGTGACCGACAGGCCTACACCTTC
>-|few|TRBV6-5|TRBJ2-1
CASSDTTGRAEQFF
TGTGCCAGCAGTGACACAACAGGGAGGGCTGAGCAGTTCTTC
>-|few|TRBV28|TRBJ2-3
CASSSPGVLGTDTQYF
TGTGCCAGCAGTTCTCCAGGGGTTCTAGGGACAGATACGCAGTATTTT
>-|-|TRBV5-1|TRBJ2-2
CASSYRQGPNTGELFF
TGCGCCAGCAGCTATAGGCAGGGCCCGAACACCGGGGAGCTGTTTTTT
>-|few|TRBV7-2|TRBJ2-7
CASSLSNSYEQYF
TGTGCCAGCAGCTTAAGCAACTCCTACGAGCAGTACTTC
>TRBD2|-|TRBV15|TRBJ2-7
CATSRDSGTSSYEQYF
TGTGCCACCAGCAGAGATAGCGGGACGAGCTCCTACGAGCAGTACTTC
>TRBD2|few|TRBV28|TRBJ2-5
CASSPLGTSGSQTQYF
TGTGCCAGCAGTCCCCTCGGGACTAGCGGGAGCCAGACCCAGTACTTC
>TRBD2|few|TRBV5-1|TRBJ2-1
CASSRAGGRTNEQFF
TGCGCCAGCAGCCGAGCGGGGGGTCGTACCAATGAGCAGTTCTTC
>TRBD1|-|TRBV5-6|TRBJ2-2
CASSLVGGQDTGELFF
TGTGCCAGCAGCTTGGTTGGGGGACAGGACACCGGGGAGCTGTTTTTT